These 19 T cell receptor beta chains were sequenced from one sample in a study of control samples from healthy donors and cancer patients. Measured with immunoSEQ multiplex PCR; TCRdb has only the in-frame clones, and not every one. The data contain about 94,000 clones, 90% of them seen just once; the ten biggest clones take up around 3.5%. What was sequenced was blood. These receptors all come from a woman aged 18-30 years in good health.

This clone appeared a single time. The chain carries TRBV5-1 and TRBJ1-1; possible D gene TRBD1, 6 bases. Looked up from germline, CDR1 is SGHRS and CDR2 is YFSETQ. The V end was cut by 4 bases, the J end by 4 bases, with 17 bases between. This CDR3 has 15 residues. The CDR3 sequence is CASSRTVGVGTEAFF. CDR3 bases: TGCGCCAGCAGCCGGACAGTGGGGGTGGGCACTGAAGCTTTCTTT.

The chain carries TRBV13 and TRBJ1-1; D is uncertain. The CDR3 length is 14 residues. Germline V gene data show CDR1 as PRHDT and CDR2 as FYEKMQ (reference sequence). V shed 5 bases and J shed 0 bases, with 10 bases lying between them. CDR3 nucleotides: TGTGCCAGCAGCGCGGACCGATTGAACACTGAAGCTTTCTTT. As protein: CASSADRLNTEAFF.

The V and J genes are TRBV7-2 and TRBJ1-4; 8 positions agree with TRBD1. Germline V gene data show CDR1 as SGHTA and CDR2 as FQGNSA. This CDR3 contains 13 residues. The J segment lost 7 bases and the V segment lost 5 bases, leaving 3 bases of the junction unmatched. The CDR3 nucleotides read TGTGCCAGCAGCCAGGACAGGGTTGAAAAACTGTTTTTT. Its translation is CASSQDRVEKLFF.

The chain joins TRBV4-2 to TRBJ2-7, with 7 nucleotides matching TRBD2. Germline lookup yields CDR1 LGHNA and CDR2 YNFKEQ. The CDR3 is 16 amino acids. J lost 3 bases, V lost 0 bases, and 8 bases had no gene match. CDR3: CASSQDQAGAHYEQYF. The CDR3 DNA reads as TGTGCCAGCAGCCAAGATCAGGCGGGAGCACACTACGAGCAGTACTTC.

The chain combines TRBV10-3 with TRBJ2-7; 10 nucleotides align to TRBD1. This CDR3 has 16 residues. V lost 3 bases, J lost 2 bases, and 7 bases stayed unmatched. Germline V gene lookup returns CDR1 ENHRY and CDR2 SYGVKD. The CDR3 DNA reads as TGTGCCATCAGTGATGCGGCAGGACAGGGGGCCTACGAGCAGTACTTC. The encoded protein is CAISDAAGQGAYEQYF.

This chain uses TRBV6-5 with TRBJ2-6; D is unclear. The CDR3 is made up of 15 amino acids. The germline V and J ends were trimmed by 1 base and 0 bases, with 4 bases remaining between them. The germline V gene encodes CDR1 MNHEY and CDR2 SVGAGI. Written as DNA, the CDR3 is TGTGCCAGCAGTTACTGGAGCTCTGGGGCCAACGTCCTGACTTTC. The encoded protein is CASSYWSSGANVLTF.

This clone was seen once. This chain uses TRBV21-1 with TRBJ1-2. TRBV21-1 is described as a pseudogene. CDR3 size: 13 residues. For the CDR3, the DNA is TGTGCCAGCCCAAACTTTATAACCATAGGCTACACCTTC. Protein sequence: CASPNFITIGYTF.

The V and J genes are TRBV19 and TRBJ1-4, with 9 nucleotides matching TRBD1. Germline V lookup: CDR1 LNHDA, CDR2 SQIVND (reference sequence). This CDR3 has 14 amino acids. J lost 4 bases, V lost 5 bases, and 2 bases had no gene match. The CDR3 DNA follows: TGTGCCAGTAGTCAGGACAGGGGTAATGAAAAACTGTTTTTT. This encodes CASSQDRGNEKLFF.

The chain recombines TRBV5-6 with TRBJ2-2; D remains unclear. The germline V and J ends were trimmed by 0 bases and 5 bases, with 8 bases remaining between them. CDR1 SGHDT and CDR2 YYEEEE come from the germline V gene. This CDR3 contains 14 residues. The CDR3 sequence: CASSLGLLTGELFF. The CDR3 coding sequence is TGTGCCAGCAGCTTGGGACTCCTGACCGGGGAGCTGTTTTTT. Full variable domain (missing parts from reference TRBV5-6 and TRBJ2-2): DAGVTQSPTHLIKTRGQQVTLRCSPKSGHDTVSWYQQALGQGPQFIFQYYEEEERQRGNFPDRFSGHQFPNYSSELNVNALLLGDSALYLCASSLGLLTGELFFGEGSRLTVL.

With respect to this clone: The CDR3 carries no conserved terminal phenylalanine or tryptophan, so it likely arises from a read error. The V call is TRBV6-4, the J call TRBJ1-1, with D perhaps TRBD1 (6 bases). Germline V gene data show CDR1 as MRHNA and CDR2 as SNTAGT. V lost 3 bases to trimming and J lost 10 bases, with 18 bases between them. The CDR3 runs 14 residues. CDR3 in amino acids: CASSENLQGKGAFY. The CDR3 DNA follows: TGTGCCAGCAGTGAGAATTTACAGGGAAAAGGAGCTTTCTAT.

The chain employs TRBV6-6 and TRBJ1-5; weak D call: TRBD1 (5 bases). V was clipped by 6 bases and J by 5 bases, with 14 bases between them. The CDR3 has 14 residues. Germline assignment: CDR1 MNHNY and CDR2 SVGAGI (reference sequence). The CDR3: CASSPYRSDQPQHF. The CDR3 nucleotides are TGTGCCAGCAGCCCATACAGGTCGGATCAGCCCCAGCATTTT.

This chain links TRBV7-9 with TRBJ1-2; 8 nucleotides line up with TRBD1. V dropped 0 bases and J dropped 4; count of bases not matched to a gene: 4. CDR1 is SEHNR and CDR2 is FQNEAQ in the germline V gene (reference sequence). This CDR3 region has 15 residues. The CDR3 sequence is CASSLAAGGLYGYTF. The CDR3 DNA is TGTGCCAGCAGCTTAGCGGCAGGGGGCCTCTATGGCTACACCTTC. Complete variable domain (other parts from reference TRBV7-9 and TRBJ1-2): DTGVSQNPRHKITKRGQNVTFRCDPISEHNRLYWYRQTLGQGPEFLTYFQNEAQLEKSRLLSDRFSAERPKGSFSTLEIQRTEQGDSAMYLCASSLAAGGLYGYTFGSGTRLTVV.

V is TRBV18 and J is TRBJ1-5; D not certain. V lost 3 bases, J lost 5 bases, and 11 bases lay in between. CDR1 is KGHSH, CDR2 LQKENI, per germline. The CDR3 consists of 14 residues. The CDR3 DNA is TGTGCCAGCTCACCTAGCTCTTCCGATCAGCCCCAGCATTTT. This codes for CASSPSSSDQPQHF. Filled out from reference TRBV18 and TRBJ1-5, the complete variable domain reads NAGVMQNPRHLVRRRGQEARLRCSPMKGHSHVYWYRQLPEEGLKFMVYLQKENIIDESGMPKERFSAEFPKEGPSILRIQQVVRGDSAAYFCASSPSSSDQPQHFGDGTRLSIL.

The genes are TRBV6-5 and TRBJ1-3, with TRBD1 matching 7 bases. Germline values: CDR1 MNHEY, CDR2 SVGAGI. The CDR3 runs 14 residues. Germline trimming cut 4 bases from V and 4 bases from J; bases unmatched to any gene: 4. CDR3 nucleotides: TGTGCCAGCAGTTTTGACAGGGTGGGAAACACCATATATTTT. As protein: CASSFDRVGNTIYF.

This chain joins TRBV5-1 and TRBJ2-3; the match to TRBD1 covers 8 bases. This CDR3 has 14 amino acids. With 4 bases clipped from V and 2 bases from J, the junction kept 3 bases outside the gene matches. Germline assignment: CDR1 SGHRS and CDR2 YFSETQ. The CDR3 region has the DNA TGCGCCAGCAGCGTGGGACAGGTCACAGATACGCAGTATTTT. Translating gives CASSVGQVTDTQYF. The full variable domain, its missing parts supplied by reference TRBV5-1 and TRBJ2-3, is KAGVTQTPRYLIKTRGQQVTLSCSPISGHRSVSWYQQTPGQGLQFLFEYFSETQRNKGNFPGRFSGRQFSNSRSEMNVSTLELGDSALYLCASSVGQVTDTQYFGPGTRLTVL.

The rearrangement uses TRBV5-4 and TRBJ2-7, with 10 bases lining up with TRBD1. Germline V gene sequence: CDR1 SGHNT, CDR2 YYREEE (reference sequence). J lost 3 bases, V lost 2 bases, and 5 bases had no gene match. This CDR3 has 15 residues. This CDR3 reads CASSFGGQGFYEQYF. The CDR3, as DNA: TGTGCCAGCAGCTTCGGGGGACAGGGGTTCTACGAGCAGTACTTC.

V usage is TRBV6-1 and J usage is TRBJ1-5; D is uncertain. Germline lookup yields CDR1 MNHNS and CDR2 SASEGT. V was clipped by 3 bases and J by 3 bases, with 12 bases between them. The length of the CDR3 is 15 residues. CDR3 loop: CASSEADLNNQPQHF. The CDR3 DNA reads TGTGCCAGCAGTGAGGCAGATCTAAACAATCAGCCCCAGCATTTT.

V usage is TRBV27 and J usage is TRBJ2-7, with D possibly TRBD1 on 6 matching bases. This CDR3 has 13 residues. Trimming took 8 bases from V and 0 from J, leaving 11 bases between them. Germline CDR1 reads MNHEY; CDR2 reads SMNVEV (reference sequence). The CDR3 coding sequence is TGTGCCAGCGGGACACCCGTCTCCTACGAGCAGTACTTC. It is translated as CASGTPVSYEQYF.

V is TRBV29-1 and J is TRBJ2-5; tentatively, D is TRBD1 or TRBD2 (5 bases each). CDR1 is SQVTM and CDR2 is ANQGSEA in the germline V gene. V was clipped by 1 base and J by 5 bases, with 23 bases between them. CDR3 length: 17 amino acids. CDR3 coding DNA: TGCAGCGTTGAAGTCCTTTCCCGGACACGGACGGGGGAGACCCAGTACTTC. This gives the protein CSVEVLSRTRTGETQYF.